A single TCR beta chain is shown here with its context. What it binds is unknown. The PCR ran on 60 Vbeta and 13 Jbeta primers. The repertoire was sequenced with immunoSEQ multiplex PCR; TCRdb's copy has only in-frame clones and lacks some. The sample consists of about 60,000 clones, around 87% of them appearing once. The CDR3 is 12 amino acids. CDR1 GTSNPN and CDR2 SVGIG come from the germline V gene (reference sequence). The V segment lost 3 bases and the J segment 14 bases; nucleotides outside the gene matches: 8. The data were obtained in a study of cytomegalovirus exposure and HLA in healthy donors. Study-wide results and limits: The study put 150 to 200 TCR beta chains on its list as cytomegalovirus-associated. Further analysis, carried out later, found HLA-associated TCR beta chains more clonally expanded than equally common other chains. Most TCR beta V segments were productive about 90% or about 30% of the time in an earlier analysis. The records held CMV serostatus as the only immune exposure information.

The V call is TRBV30, the J call TRBJ2-3; TRBD2 matches at 10 bases. The receptor was derived from a man between 18 and 35 years old in good health and CMV-seronegative. What was sequenced was PBMCs. CDR3 nucleotide sequence: TGTGCCTGGAGGGCCGGGACTAGCGTACCGTATTTT. It codes for CAWRAGTSVPYF.